The text below deals with one T cell receptor (beta chain). As originally analysed: Amplification of reference gene primers provided the estimated nucleated cell counts. Sequenced by immunoSEQ multiplex PCR; TCRdb stores in-frame clones only, minus some. V and J calls and clone size are as listed in that table; D and trimming were resolved from the DNA. The table includes 3,600 or so clones, 70% detected once. The sample originates from a study of blood T cell repertoires in COVID-19. Study-wide background: Sources were T cells, B-cell-depleted T cells, or PBMCs; the material itself was cDNA or gDNA.

The sequenced sample consisted of peripheral blood. The receptor comes from a man aged 65 to 85 with active COVID-19.

CDR3 in DNA: TGTGCCACCAGCCGGACTAGCGGGAGAGACAATGAGCAGTTCTTC. It yields the protein CATSRTSGRDNEQFF. The chain couples TRBV24-1 to TRBJ2-1; 13 nucleotides align to TRBD2. The CDR3 has 15 amino acids. The ends lost 7 bases at V and 5 bases at J; junction bases unmatched: 4. Germline loops: CDR1 KGHDR, CDR2 SFDVKD.